This T cell receptor beta chain was profiled in a study of blood T cell repertoires in COVID-19. Per the original data handling: Scientists estimated how many nucleated cells there were by amplifying reference gene primers. The repertoire was sequenced with immunoSEQ multiplex PCR; TCRdb's copy has only in-frame clones and lacks some. That table supplies the V and J calls and clone size; D and trimming were determined from the DNA. The data show tens of thousands of clones, under 90% seen once. Per the germline V gene, CDR1 is MNHEY and CDR2 is SMNVEV (reference sequence). V was pared by 5 bases and J by 3 bases, with 17 bases between. CDR3 length: 15 amino acids.

Source material: peripheral blood. The sequence derives from a human donor in a cohort sampled during active COVID-19. The chain joins TRBV27 to TRBJ2-7; weak D call: TRBD1 (6 bases). The CDR3 DNA reads as TGTGCCAGCAGTCTAATACCGGGACACGTCTACGAGCAGTACTTC. Translating gives CASSLIPGHVYEQYF.